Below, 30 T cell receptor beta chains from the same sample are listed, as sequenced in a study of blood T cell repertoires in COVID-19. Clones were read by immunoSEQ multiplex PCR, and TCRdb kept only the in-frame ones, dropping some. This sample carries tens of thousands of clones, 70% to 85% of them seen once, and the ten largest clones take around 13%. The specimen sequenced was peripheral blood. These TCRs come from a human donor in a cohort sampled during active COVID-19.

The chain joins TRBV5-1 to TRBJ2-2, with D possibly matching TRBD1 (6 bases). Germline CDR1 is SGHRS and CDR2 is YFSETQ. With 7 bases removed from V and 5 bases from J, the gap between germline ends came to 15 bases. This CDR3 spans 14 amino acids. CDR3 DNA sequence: TGCGCCAGCGCAGGGACATCCATAACCGGGGAGCTGTTTTTT. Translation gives CASAGTSITGELFF.

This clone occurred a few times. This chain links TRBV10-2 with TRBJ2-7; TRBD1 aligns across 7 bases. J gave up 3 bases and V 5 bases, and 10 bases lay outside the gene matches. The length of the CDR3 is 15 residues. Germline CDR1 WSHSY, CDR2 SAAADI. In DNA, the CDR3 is TGCGCCAGCAGTACCACACACAGGGGTATCTACGAGCAGTACTTC. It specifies CASSTTHRGIYEQYF.

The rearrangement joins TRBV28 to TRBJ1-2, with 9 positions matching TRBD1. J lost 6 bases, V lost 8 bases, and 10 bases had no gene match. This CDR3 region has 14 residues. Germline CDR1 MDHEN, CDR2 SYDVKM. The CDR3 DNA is TGTGCCAGCTCCCCGGGACAGGGTCTTCATGGCTACACCTTC. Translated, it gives CASSPGQGLHGYTF.

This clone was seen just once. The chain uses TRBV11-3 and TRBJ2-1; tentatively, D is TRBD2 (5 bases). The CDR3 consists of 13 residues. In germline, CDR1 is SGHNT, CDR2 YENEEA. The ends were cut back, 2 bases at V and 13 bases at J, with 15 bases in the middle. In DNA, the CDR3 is TGTGCCAGCAGCTTATTAGGGAGCGGCCTCCAGTTCTTC. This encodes CASSLLGSGLQFF.

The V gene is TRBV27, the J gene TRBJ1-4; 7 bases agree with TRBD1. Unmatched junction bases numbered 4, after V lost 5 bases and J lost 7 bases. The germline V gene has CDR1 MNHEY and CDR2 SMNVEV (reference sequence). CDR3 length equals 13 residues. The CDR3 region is CASSDRDGEKLFF. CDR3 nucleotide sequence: TGTGCCAGCAGTGACAGGGACGGTGAAAAACTGTTTTTT. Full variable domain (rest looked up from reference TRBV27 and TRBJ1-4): EAQVTQNPRYLITVTGKKLTVTCSQNMNHEYMSWYRQDPGLGLRQIYYSMNVEVTDKGDVPEGYKVSRKEKRNFPLILESPSPNQTSLYFCASSDRDGEKLFFGSGTQLSVL.

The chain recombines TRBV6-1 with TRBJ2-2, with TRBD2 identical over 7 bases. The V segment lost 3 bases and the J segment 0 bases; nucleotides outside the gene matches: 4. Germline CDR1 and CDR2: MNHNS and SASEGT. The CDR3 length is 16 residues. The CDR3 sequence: CASSEYSGSNTGELFF. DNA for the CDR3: TGTGCCAGCAGTGAGTATAGCGGGTCGAACACCGGGGAGCTGTTTTTT.

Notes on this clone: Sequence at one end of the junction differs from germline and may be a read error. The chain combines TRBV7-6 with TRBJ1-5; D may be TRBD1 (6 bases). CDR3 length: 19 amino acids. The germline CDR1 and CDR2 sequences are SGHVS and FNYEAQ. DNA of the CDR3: TGTGCCAGCAGTTTAGGACCAGCGGATTGGACAGTTAGCAATCAGCCCCAGCATTTT. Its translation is CASSLGPADWTVSNQPQHF.

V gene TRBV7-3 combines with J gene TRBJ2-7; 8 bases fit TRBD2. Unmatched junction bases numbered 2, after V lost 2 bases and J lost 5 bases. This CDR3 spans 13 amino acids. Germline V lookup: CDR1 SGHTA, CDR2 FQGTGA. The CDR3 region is CASSLWRGDEQYF. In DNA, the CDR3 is TGTGCCAGCAGCTTATGGCGGGGGGACGAGCAGTACTTC.

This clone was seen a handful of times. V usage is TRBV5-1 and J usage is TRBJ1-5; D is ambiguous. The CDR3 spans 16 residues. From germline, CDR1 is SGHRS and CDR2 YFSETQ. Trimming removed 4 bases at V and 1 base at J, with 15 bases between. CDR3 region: CASSPGEGRSNQPQHF. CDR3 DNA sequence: TGCGCCAGCAGCCCCGGAGAGGGCCGGAGCAATCAGCCCCAGCATTTT.

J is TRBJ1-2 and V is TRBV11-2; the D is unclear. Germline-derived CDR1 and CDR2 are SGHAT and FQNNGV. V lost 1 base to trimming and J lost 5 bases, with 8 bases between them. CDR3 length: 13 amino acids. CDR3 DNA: TGTGCCAGCAGCTTAGCGCCACTTTATGGCTACACCTTC. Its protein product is CASSLAPLYGYTF.

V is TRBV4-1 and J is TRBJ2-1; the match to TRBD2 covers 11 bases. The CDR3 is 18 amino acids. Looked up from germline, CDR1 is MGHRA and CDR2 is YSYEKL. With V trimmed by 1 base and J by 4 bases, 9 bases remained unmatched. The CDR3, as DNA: TGCGCCAGCAGCCAAGGGGGCCTAGCGGGGGGCCCTTACAATGAGCAGTTCTTC. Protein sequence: CASSQGGLAGGPYNEQFF.

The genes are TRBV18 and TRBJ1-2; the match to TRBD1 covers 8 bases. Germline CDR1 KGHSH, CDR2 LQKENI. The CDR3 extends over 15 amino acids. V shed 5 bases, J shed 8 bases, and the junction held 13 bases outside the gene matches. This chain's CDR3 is CASSAGQGPLEGYTF. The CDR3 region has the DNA TGTGCCAGCTCAGCCGGACAGGGACCTCTTGAGGGCTACACCTTC.

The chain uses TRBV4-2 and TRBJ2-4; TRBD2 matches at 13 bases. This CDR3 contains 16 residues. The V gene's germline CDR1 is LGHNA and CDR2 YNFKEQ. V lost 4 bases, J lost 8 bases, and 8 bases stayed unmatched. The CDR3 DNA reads TGTGCCAGCAGCCTTCCACTAGCGGGGGGGCCGGACATTCAGTACTTC. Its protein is CASSLPLAGGPDIQYF.

For the CDR3, the DNA is TGTGCCAGCAGCCGGGGGGGGAATGAGCAGTTCTTC. This translates into CASSRGGNEQFF. The genes are TRBV3-1 (or the pseudogene TRBV3-2) and TRBJ2-1, with TRBD2 identical over 7 bases. CDR3 size: 12 residues. V dropped 4 bases and J dropped 7; count of bases not matched to a gene: 1. The germline V gene encodes CDR1 LGHDT and CDR2 YNNKEL (reference sequence).

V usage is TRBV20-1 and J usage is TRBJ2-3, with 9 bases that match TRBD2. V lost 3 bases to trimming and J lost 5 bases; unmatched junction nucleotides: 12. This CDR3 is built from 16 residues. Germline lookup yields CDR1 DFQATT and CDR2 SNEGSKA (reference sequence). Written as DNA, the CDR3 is TGCAGTGCTAGTAAGGAGTCTAGCGGGGAGGTAGATACGCAGTATTTT. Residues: CSASKESSGEVDTQYF.

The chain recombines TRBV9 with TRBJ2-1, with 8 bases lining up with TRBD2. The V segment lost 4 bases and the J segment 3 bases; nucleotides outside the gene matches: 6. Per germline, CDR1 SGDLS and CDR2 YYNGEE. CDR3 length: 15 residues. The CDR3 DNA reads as TGTGCCAGCAGCCGTGCGGGGGGCCTCTACAATGAGCAGTTCTTC. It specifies CASSRAGGLYNEQFF.

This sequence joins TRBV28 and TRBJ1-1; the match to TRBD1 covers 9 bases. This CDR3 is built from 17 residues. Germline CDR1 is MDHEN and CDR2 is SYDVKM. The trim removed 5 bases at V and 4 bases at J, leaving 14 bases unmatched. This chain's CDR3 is CASSLPGQGVTGTEAFF. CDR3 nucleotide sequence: TGTGCCAGCAGTCTACCGGGACAGGGTGTCACAGGCACTGAAGCTTTCTTT.

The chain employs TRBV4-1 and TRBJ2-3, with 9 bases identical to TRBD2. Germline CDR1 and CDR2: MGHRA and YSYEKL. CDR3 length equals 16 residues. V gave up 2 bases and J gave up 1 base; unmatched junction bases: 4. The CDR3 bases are TGCGCCAGCAGCCAAAGGGGCGGGGGGGGCACAGATACGCAGTATTTT. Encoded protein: CASSQRGGGGTDTQYF.

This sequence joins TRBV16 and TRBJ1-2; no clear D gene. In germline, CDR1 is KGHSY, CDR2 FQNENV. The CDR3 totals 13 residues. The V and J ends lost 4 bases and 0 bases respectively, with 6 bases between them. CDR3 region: CASSPETNYGYTF. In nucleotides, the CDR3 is TGTGCCAGCAGCCCCGAGACTAACTATGGCTACACCTTC. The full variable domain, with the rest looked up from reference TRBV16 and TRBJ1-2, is GEEVAQTPKHLVRGEGQKAKLYCAPIKGHSYVFWYQQVLKNEFKFLISFQNENVFDETGMPKERFSAKCLPNSPCSLEIQATKLEDSAVYFCASSPETNYGYTFGSGTRLTVV.

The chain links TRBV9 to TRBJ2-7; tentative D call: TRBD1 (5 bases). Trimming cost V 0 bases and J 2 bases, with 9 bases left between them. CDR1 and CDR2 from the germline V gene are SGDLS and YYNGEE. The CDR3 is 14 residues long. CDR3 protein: CASSVDSQAYEQYF. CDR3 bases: TGTGCCAGCAGCGTAGATTCACAGGCCTACGAGCAGTACTTC.

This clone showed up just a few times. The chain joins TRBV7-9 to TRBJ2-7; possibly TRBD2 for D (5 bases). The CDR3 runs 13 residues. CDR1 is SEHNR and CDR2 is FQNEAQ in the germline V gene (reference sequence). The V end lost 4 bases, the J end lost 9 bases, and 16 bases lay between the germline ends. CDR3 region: CASSSTSLAGQYF. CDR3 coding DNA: TGTGCCAGCAGCTCGACCTCCCTAGCAGGGCAGTACTTC. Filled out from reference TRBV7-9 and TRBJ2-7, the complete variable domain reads DTGVSQNPRHKITKRGQNVTFRCDPISEHNRLYWYRQTLGQGPEFLTYFQNEAQLEKSRLLSDRFSAERPKGSFSTLEIQRTEQGDSAMYLCASSSTSLAGQYFGPGTRLTVT.

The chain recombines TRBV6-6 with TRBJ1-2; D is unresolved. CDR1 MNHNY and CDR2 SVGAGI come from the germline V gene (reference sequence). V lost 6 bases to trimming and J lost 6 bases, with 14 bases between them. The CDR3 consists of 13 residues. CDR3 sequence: CASSHGPGDGYTF. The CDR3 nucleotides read TGTGCCAGCAGCCACGGTCCCGGGGATGGCTACACCTTC.

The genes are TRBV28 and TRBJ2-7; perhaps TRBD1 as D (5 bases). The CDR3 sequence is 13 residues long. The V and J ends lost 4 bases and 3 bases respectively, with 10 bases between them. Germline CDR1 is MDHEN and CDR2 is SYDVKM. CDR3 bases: TGTGCCAGCAGTTCCCAGGACATCTACGAGCAGTACTTC. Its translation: CASSSQDIYEQYF.

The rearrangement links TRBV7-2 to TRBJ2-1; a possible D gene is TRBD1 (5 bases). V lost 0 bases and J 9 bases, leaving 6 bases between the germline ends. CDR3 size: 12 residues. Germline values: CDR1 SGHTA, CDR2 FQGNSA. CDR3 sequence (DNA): TGTGCCAGCAGCTTAGCGCAGGGTGAGCAGTTCTTC. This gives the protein CASSLAQGEQFF.

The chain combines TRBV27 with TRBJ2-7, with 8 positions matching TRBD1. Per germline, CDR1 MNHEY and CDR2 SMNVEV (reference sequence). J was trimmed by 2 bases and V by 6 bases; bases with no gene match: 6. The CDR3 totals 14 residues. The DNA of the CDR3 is TGTGCCAGCAGCGGACAGGGTTTCACCTACGAGCAGTACTTC. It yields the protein CASSGQGFTYEQYF.

Written as DNA, the CDR3 is TGTGCCAGCAGCCAAGATCGCGGGTACGAGCAGTACTTC. Translation gives CASSQDRGYEQYF. V and J are TRBV4-2 and TRBJ2-7; the D gene is possibly TRBD2 (5 bases). Deletions cut 0 bases from V and 4 bases from J, with 7 bases between. This CDR3 comprises 13 residues. CDR1 is LGHNA and CDR2 is YNFKEQ in the germline V gene.

The CDR3 DNA is TGTGCCAGCAGTGAGCAGGGGTTCTACGAGCAGTACTTC. Translated: CASSEQGFYEQYF. The chain carries TRBV2 and TRBJ2-7; D is possibly TRBD1 (6 bases). V was cut by 3 bases and J by 3 bases, with 9 bases left in between. This CDR3 region has 13 residues. CDR1 and CDR2 (germline): SNHLY, FYNNEI.

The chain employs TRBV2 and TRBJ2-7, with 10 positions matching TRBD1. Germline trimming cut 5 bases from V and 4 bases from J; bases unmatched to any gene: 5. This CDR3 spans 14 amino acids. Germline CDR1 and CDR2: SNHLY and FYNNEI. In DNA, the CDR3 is TGTGCCAGCAGTAGACAGGGGGCCTTATACGAGCAGTACTTC. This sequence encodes CASSRQGALYEQYF.

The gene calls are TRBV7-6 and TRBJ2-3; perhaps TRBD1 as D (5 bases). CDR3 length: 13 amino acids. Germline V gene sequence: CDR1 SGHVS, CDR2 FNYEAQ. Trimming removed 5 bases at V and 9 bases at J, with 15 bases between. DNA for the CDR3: TGTGCCAGCAGCCCACAACAGGATGGCACGCAGTATTTT. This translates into CASSPQQDGTQYF.

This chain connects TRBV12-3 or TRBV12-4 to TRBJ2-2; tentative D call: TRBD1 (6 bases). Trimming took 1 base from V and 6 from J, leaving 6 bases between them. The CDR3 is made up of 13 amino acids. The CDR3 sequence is CASSLGGPGELFF. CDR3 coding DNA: TGTGCCAGCAGTTTAGGGGGGCCCGGGGAGCTGTTTTTT.